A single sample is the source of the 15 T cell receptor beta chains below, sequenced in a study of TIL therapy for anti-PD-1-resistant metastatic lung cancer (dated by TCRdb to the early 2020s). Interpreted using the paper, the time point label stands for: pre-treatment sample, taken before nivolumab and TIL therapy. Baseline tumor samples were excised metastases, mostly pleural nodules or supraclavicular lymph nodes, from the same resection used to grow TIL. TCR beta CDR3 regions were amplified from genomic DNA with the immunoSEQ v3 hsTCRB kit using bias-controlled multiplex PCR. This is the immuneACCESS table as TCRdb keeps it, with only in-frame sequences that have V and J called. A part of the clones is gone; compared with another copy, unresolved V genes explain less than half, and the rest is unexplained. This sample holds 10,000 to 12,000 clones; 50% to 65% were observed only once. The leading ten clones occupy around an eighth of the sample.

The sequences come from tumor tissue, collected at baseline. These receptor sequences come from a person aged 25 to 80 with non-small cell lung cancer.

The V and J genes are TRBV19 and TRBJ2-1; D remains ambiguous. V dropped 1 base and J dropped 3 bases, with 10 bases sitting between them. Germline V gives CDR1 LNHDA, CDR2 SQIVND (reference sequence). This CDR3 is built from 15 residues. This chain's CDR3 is CASSIGTAIYNEQFF. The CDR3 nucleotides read TGTGCCAGTAGTATAGGTACAGCCATCTACAATGAGCAGTTCTTC.

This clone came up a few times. The CDR3 sequence is CASSQPETAIYGYTF. Written as DNA, the CDR3 is TGCGCCAGCAGCCAACCCGAGACAGCGATATATGGCTACACCTTC. This chain uses TRBV4-1 with TRBJ1-2, with D perhaps TRBD1 (5 bases). Germline V gene sequence: CDR1 MGHRA, CDR2 YSYEKL. V dropped 2 bases and J dropped 5 bases, with 15 bases sitting between them. The CDR3 has 15 residues.

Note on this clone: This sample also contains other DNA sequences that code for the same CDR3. The CDR3 spells CASSLEVAGANTGELFF. The CDR3 DNA follows: TGTGCCAGCAGCTTAGAAGTGGCAGGGGCTAACACCGGGGAGCTGTTTTTT. The chain recombines TRBV7-6 with TRBJ2-2, with D tentatively TRBD1 (6 bases). V lost 1 base and J lost 2, with 14 bases in between. The CDR3 is 17 residues long. Per the germline V gene, CDR1 is SGHVS and CDR2 is FNYEAQ.

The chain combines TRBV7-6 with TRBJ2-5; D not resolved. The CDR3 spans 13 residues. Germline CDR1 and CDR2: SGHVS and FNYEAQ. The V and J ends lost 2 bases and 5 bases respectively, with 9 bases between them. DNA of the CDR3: TGTGCCAGCAGCTTAATACGTCGTGAGACCCAGTACTTC. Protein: CASSLIRRETQYF.

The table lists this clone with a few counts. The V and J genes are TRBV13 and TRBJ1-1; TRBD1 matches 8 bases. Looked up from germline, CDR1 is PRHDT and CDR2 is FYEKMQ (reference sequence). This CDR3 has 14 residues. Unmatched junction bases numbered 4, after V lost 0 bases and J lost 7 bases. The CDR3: CASSLGRGRGEAFF. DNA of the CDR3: TGTGCCAGCAGCTTAGGCAGGGGGCGAGGTGAAGCTTTCTTT.

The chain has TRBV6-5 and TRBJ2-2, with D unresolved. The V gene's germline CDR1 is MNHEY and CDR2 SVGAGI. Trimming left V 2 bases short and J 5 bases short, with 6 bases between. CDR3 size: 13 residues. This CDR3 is CASSYRGTGELFF. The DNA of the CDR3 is TGTGCCAGCAGTTACCGAGGAACCGGGGAGCTGTTTTTT.

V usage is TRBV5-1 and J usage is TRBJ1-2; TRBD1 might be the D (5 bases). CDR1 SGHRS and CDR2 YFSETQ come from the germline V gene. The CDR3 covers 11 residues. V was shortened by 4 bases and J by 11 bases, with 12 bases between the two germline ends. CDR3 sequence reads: CASSGYSGYTF. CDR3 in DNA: TGCGCCAGCAGCGGCTATTCAGGGTACACCTTC.

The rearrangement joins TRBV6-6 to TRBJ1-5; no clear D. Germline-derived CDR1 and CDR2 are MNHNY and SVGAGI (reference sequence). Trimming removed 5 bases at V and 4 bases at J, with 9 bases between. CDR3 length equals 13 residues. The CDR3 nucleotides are TGTGCCAGCAGTCCGACAACAAATCAGCCCCAGCATTTT. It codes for CASSPTTNQPQHF.

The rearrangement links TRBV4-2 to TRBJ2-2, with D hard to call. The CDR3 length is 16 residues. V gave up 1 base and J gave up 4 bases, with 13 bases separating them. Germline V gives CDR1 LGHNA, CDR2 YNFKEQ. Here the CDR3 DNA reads TGTGCCAGCAGCCAAGTCACGGTATCGGGCACCGGGGAGCTGTTTTTT. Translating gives CASSQVTVSGTGELFF.

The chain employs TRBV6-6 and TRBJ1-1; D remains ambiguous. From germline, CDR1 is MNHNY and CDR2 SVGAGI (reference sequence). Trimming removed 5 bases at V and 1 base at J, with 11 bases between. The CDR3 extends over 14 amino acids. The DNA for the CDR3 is TGTGCCAGCAGTAGGATATCAACGAACACTGAAGCTTTCTTT. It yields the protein CASSRISTNTEAFF.

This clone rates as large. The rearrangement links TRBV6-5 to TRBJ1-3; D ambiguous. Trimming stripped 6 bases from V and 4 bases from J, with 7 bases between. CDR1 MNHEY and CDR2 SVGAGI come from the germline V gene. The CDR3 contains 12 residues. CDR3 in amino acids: CASRSQGNTIYF. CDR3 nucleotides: TGTGCCAGCAGATCACAGGGAAACACCATATATTTT.

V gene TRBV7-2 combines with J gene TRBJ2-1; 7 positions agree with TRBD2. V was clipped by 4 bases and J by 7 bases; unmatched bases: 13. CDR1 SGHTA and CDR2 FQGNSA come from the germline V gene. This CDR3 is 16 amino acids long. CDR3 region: CASSSSLAGVTNEQFF. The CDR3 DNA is TGTGCCAGCAGCTCGTCACTTGCGGGAGTTACGAATGAGCAGTTCTTC.

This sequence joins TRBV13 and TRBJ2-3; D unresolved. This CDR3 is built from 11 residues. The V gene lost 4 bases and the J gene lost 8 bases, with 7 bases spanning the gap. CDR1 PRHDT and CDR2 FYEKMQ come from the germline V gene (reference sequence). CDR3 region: CASSSFGTQYF. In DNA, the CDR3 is TGTGCCAGCAGCTCCTTTGGTACGCAGTATTTT.

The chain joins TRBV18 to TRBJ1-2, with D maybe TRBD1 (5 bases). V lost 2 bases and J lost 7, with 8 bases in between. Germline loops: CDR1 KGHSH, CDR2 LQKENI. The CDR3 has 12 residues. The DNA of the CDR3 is TGTGCCAGCTCACCAGAGGGGCCTGGCTACACCTTC. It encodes CASSPEGPGYTF.

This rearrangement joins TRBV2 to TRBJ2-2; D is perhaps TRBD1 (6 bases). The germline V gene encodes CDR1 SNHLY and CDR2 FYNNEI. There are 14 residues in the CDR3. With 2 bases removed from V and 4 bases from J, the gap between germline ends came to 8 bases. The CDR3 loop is CASSEQGSTGELFF. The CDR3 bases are TGTGCCAGCAGTGAACAGGGGTCCACCGGGGAGCTGTTTTTT.